This is a list of T cell receptor beta chains from one sample in a study of CD8+ T cells in alopecia areata. Sequencing was performed with immunoSEQ multiplex PCR; in TCRdb, only in-frame clones are kept and a portion is missing. Here the sample spans about 180,000 clones, roughly 50% being singletons. Sequenced material: CD8+ T cells sorted from blood, taken at week 24, from a patient treated with tofacitinib. The receptor source for this set is a human donor with alopecia areata. CDR3s include the opening cysteine and the closing phenylalanine or tryptophan. The D gene is left open where the match is weak. A row's size may be missing; if present it is once, few, many or a size class.

clone size: -; V gene: TRBV27; J gene: TRBJ2-7; D gene: TRBD1; CDR3 protein: CASSLFGGQGTDEQYF; CDR3 DNA: TGTGCCAGCAGCCTCTTCGGGGGACAGGGAACGGACGAGCAGTACTTC
clone size: -; V gene: TRBV4-1; J gene: TRBJ2-1; D gene: -; CDR3 protein: CASSVSANYNEQFF; CDR3 DNA: TGCGCCAGCAGCGTCAGCGCTAACTACAATGAGCAGTTCTTC
clone size: few; V gene: TRBV7-9; J gene: TRBJ2-3; D gene: TRBD2; CDR3 protein: CASSLVSTSDGTDTQYF; CDR3 DNA: TGTGCCAGCAGCTTAGTTTCTACTAGCGACGGCACAGATACGCAGTATTTT
clone size: once; V gene: TRBV30; J gene: TRBJ1-2; D gene: -; CDR3 protein: CACPSEAREFYGYTF; CDR3 DNA: TGTGCCTGTCCTTCTGAAGCCCGTGAATTCTATGGCTACACCTTC
clone size: -; V gene: TRBV7-6; J gene: TRBJ1-4; D gene: TRBD1; CDR3 protein: CASSPRQGTDEKLFF; CDR3 DNA: TGTGCCAGCAGCCCAAGACAGGGGACCGATGAAAAACTGTTTTTT
clone size: once; V gene: TRBV7-9; J gene: TRBJ1-5; D gene: TRBD1; CDR3 protein: CASSLQGAGQPQHF; CDR3 DNA: TGTGCCAGCAGCTTACAGGGGGCAGGACAGCCCCAGCATTTT
clone size: -; V gene: TRBV15; J gene: TRBJ2-1; D gene: TRBD2; CDR3 protein: CATSREASGGVNEQFF; CDR3 DNA: TGTGCCACCAGCAGAGAAGCTAGCGGGGGGGTTAATGAGCAGTTCTTC
clone size: few; V gene: TRBV10-3; J gene: TRBJ2-5; D gene: -; CDR3 protein: CAISESLQETQYF; CDR3 DNA: TGTGCCATCAGTGAGTCGCTACAAGAGACCCAGTACTTC
clone size: -; V gene: TRBV13; J gene: TRBJ2-5; D gene: -; CDR3 protein: CASRVGRQETQYF; CDR3 DNA: TGTGCCAGCCGCGTGGGCAGACAAGAGACCCAGTACTTC
clone size: few; V gene: TRBV14; J gene: TRBJ2-1; D gene: -; CDR3 protein: CASSHGRGNEQFF; CDR3 DNA: TGTGCCAGCAGCCATGGAAGAGGCAATGAGCAGTTCTTC
clone size: few; V gene: TRBV5-1; J gene: TRBJ2-1; D gene: -; CDR3 protein: CASSFHTYNEQFF; CDR3 DNA: TGCGCCAGCAGCTTCCATACCTACAATGAGCAGTTCTTC
clone size: many; V gene: TRBV10-3; J gene: TRBJ2-1; D gene: -; CDR3 protein: CAISAELDREQFF; CDR3 DNA: TGTGCCATCAGTGCGGAACTAGATAGGGAGCAGTTCTTC
clone size: -; V gene: TRBV4-3; J gene: TRBJ2-7; D gene: -; CDR3 protein: CASSQDPGPYEQYF; CDR3 DNA: TGCGCCAGCAGCCAAGATCCAGGTCCCTACGAGCAGTACTTC
clone size: -; V gene: TRBV7-2; J gene: TRBJ2-1; D gene: TRBD2; CDR3 protein: CASSPQGRGGSEQFF; CDR3 DNA: TGTGCCAGCAGCCCCCAAGGGCGGGGGGGCAGTGAGCAGTTCTTC
clone size: -; V gene: TRBV19; J gene: TRBJ1-1; D gene: -; CDR3 protein: CASSMGFYTEAFF; CDR3 DNA: TGTGCCAGTAGTATGGGGTTTTACACTGAAGCTTTCTTT
clone size: once; V gene: TRBV6-5; J gene: TRBJ2-1; D gene: -; CDR3 protein: CASSSPTATNEQFF; CDR3 DNA: TGTGCCAGCAGTTCCCCGACAGCCACCAATGAGCAGTTCTTC
clone size: -; V gene: TRBV25-1; J gene: TRBJ2-3; D gene: -; CDR3 protein: CASSEGAGRPLDTQYF; CDR3 DNA: TGTGCCAGCAGTGAAGGTGCGGGACGACCGCTGGATACGCAGTATTTT
clone size: -; V gene: TRBV7-2; J gene: TRBJ1-6; D gene: -; CDR3 protein: CASSLPNSPLHF; CDR3 DNA: TGTGCCAGCAGCTTACCCAATTCACCCCTCCACTTT
clone size: -; V gene: TRBV7-9; J gene: TRBJ1-1; D gene: TRBD1; CDR3 protein: CASSDREMNTEAFF; CDR3 DNA: TGTGCCAGCAGCGACAGGGAAATGAACACTGAAGCTTTCTTT
clone size: -; V gene: TRBV19; J gene: TRBJ2-5; D gene: -; CDR3 protein: CASSATTGIDETQYF; CDR3 DNA: TGTGCCAGTAGTGCAACAACAGGGATCGATGAGACCCAGTACTTC
clone size: -; V gene: TRBV30; J gene: TRBJ2-7; D gene: TRBD1; CDR3 protein: CAWRGPGQGVEYF; CDR3 DNA: TGTGCCTGGAGAGGTCCGGGACAGGGGGTGGAGTACTTC
clone size: -; V gene: TRBV25-1; J gene: TRBJ1-2; D gene: -; CDR3 protein: CASRTGSYGYTF; CDR3 DNA: TGTGCCAGCCGGACGGGCAGCTATGGCTACACCTTC
clone size: -; V gene: TRBV29-1; J gene: TRBJ1-2; D gene: -; CDR3 protein: CSVQGDGYTF; CDR3 DNA: TGCAGCGTCCAGGGCGATGGCTACACCTTC
clone size: few; V gene: TRBV15; J gene: TRBJ1-1; D gene: -; CDR3 protein: CATSRERFKPEAFF; CDR3 DNA: TGTGCCACCAGCAGAGAGCGGTTTAAGCCAGAAGCTTTCTTT
clone size: -; V gene: TRBV9; J gene: TRBJ2-5; D gene: -; CDR3 protein: CASSPRPSGADETQYF; CDR3 DNA: TGTGCCAGCAGCCCACGCCCATCAGGGGCGGATGAGACCCAGTACTTC
clone size: -; V gene: TRBV2; J gene: TRBJ1-6; D gene: TRBD1; CDR3 protein: CASSEALGTDNSPLHF; CDR3 DNA: TGTGCCAGCAGTGAAGCGCTCGGGACAGATAATTCACCCCTCCACTTT
clone size: few; V gene: TRBV30; J gene: TRBJ1-2; D gene: -; CDR3 protein: CAWSPVGTGYGYTF; CDR3 DNA: TGTGCCTGGAGTCCTGTAGGGACGGGCTATGGCTACACCTTC
clone size: -; V gene: TRBV30; J gene: TRBJ2-6; D gene: -; CDR3 protein: CAYFGRTTGANVLTF; CDR3 DNA: TGTGCCTACTTCGGACGGACTACTGGGGCCAACGTCCTGACTTTC
clone size: -; V gene: TRBV30; J gene: TRBJ2-7; D gene: TRBD2; CDR3 protein: CAVRGGLADEQYF; CDR3 DNA: TGTGCCGTTAGGGGGGGACTAGCGGACGAGCAGTACTTC
clone size: -; V gene: TRBV6-1; J gene: TRBJ2-1; D gene: -; CDR3 protein: CASSMGGNEQFF; CDR3 DNA: TGTGCCAGCAGTATGGGGGGCAATGAGCAGTTCTTC
clone size: -; V gene: TRBV13; J gene: TRBJ2-7; D gene: -; CDR3 protein: CASSLGSGPYEQYF; CDR3 DNA: TGTGCCAGCAGCTTGGGGTCGGGCCCCTACGAGCAGTACTTC
clone size: few; V gene: TRBV11-2; J gene: TRBJ2-4; D gene: -; CDR3 protein: CASGLRGNIQYF; CDR3 DNA: TGTGCCAGCGGCCTACGGGGAAACATTCAGTACTTC
clone size: -; V gene: TRBV25-1; J gene: TRBJ1-5; D gene: TRBD1; CDR3 protein: CASSDSTGGDQPQHF; CDR3 DNA: TGTGCCAGCAGTGACTCGACAGGGGGGGATCAGCCCCAGCATTTT
clone size: -; V gene: TRBV30; J gene: TRBJ1-1; D gene: -; CDR3 protein: CAWRRGAAEAFF; CDR3 DNA: TGTGCCTGGAGACGAGGGGCGGCTGAAGCTTTCTTT
clone size: -; V gene: TRBV6-1; J gene: TRBJ1-5; D gene: -; CDR3 protein: CASRDSNQPQHF; CDR3 DNA: TGTGCCAGCAGGGACAGTAATCAGCCCCAGCATTTT
clone size: -; V gene: TRBV2; J gene: TRBJ2-1; D gene: TRBD1; CDR3 protein: CASSGGWPGQGYNEQFF; CDR3 DNA: TGTGCCAGCAGTGGGGGATGGCCGGGACAGGGTTACAATGAGCAGTTCTTC
clone size: few; V gene: TRBV25-1; J gene: TRBJ2-3; D gene: TRBD1; CDR3 protein: CASAGTASTDTQYF; CDR3 DNA: TGTGCCAGCGCCGGGACAGCTAGCACAGATACGCAGTATTTT
clone size: few; V gene: TRBV7-9; J gene: TRBJ1-1; D gene: -; CDR3 protein: CASSPPLRNTEAFF; CDR3 DNA: TGTGCCAGCAGTCCTCCGTTAAGGAACACTGAAGCTTTCTTT
clone size: -; V gene: TRBV7-9; J gene: TRBJ1-4; D gene: -; CDR3 protein: CASSAGSLREKLFF; CDR3 DNA: TGTGCCAGCAGCGCCGGGTCTTTGAGGGAAAAACTGTTTTTT
clone size: -; V gene: TRBV4-3; J gene: TRBJ1-1; D gene: TRBD1; CDR3 protein: CASTTDRVGGTEAFF; CDR3 DNA: TGCGCCAGCACCACTGACAGGGTGGGTGGCACTGAAGCTTTCTTT
clone size: -; V gene: TRBV29-1; J gene: TRBJ2-1; D gene: -; CDR3 protein: CSVVFLFSSNEQFF; CDR3 DNA: TGCAGCGTTGTTTTTCTTTTCTCCAGCAATGAGCAGTTCTTC
clone size: few; V gene: TRBV6-6; J gene: TRBJ2-5; D gene: -; CDR3 protein: CASSYPYSGERETQYF; CDR3 DNA: TGTGCCAGCAGTTACCCATATTCCGGGGAACGAGAGACCCAGTACTTC
clone size: few; V gene: TRBV11-2; J gene: TRBJ2-1; D gene: -; CDR3 protein: CASSGGSEQFF; CDR3 DNA: TGTGCCAGCAGTGGGGGTAGTGAGCAGTTCTTC
clone size: -; V gene: TRBV4-1; J gene: TRBJ2-1; D gene: -; CDR3 protein: CASSQDLGSYNEQFF; CDR3 DNA: TGCGCCAGCAGCCAAGATCTGGGGTCCTACAATGAGCAGTTCTTC